This entry lists 7 T cell receptor beta chains sequenced from one sample in a study of T cell responses to AZD1222 COVID-19 vaccine. Here immunoSEQ multiplex PCR was the method, and the copy in TCRdb shows in-frame clones only, minus some. This table holds roughly 40,000 clones, roughly 91% found once. The sequencing here drew on peripheral blood, taken 28 days after the second AZD1222 dose. The receptors were sampled from an adult who received the AZD1222 COVID-19 vaccine.

The V gene is TRBV6-5, the J gene TRBJ1-1; 9 positions agree with TRBD1. The trim removed 6 bases at V and 1 base at J, leaving 3 bases unmatched. Germline CDR1 and CDR2: MNHEY and SVGAGI. The CDR3 length is 14 residues. Here the CDR3 reads CASRNRGRNTEAFF. CDR3 coding DNA: TGTGCCAGCAGAAACAGGGGGCGGAACACTGAAGCTTTCTTT.

The J gene is TRBJ1-1, the V gene TRBV5-1, with D unresolved. V was trimmed by 0 bases and J by 4 bases, leaving 13 bases between them. CDR3 length: 15 residues. Germline V gene data show CDR1 as SGHRS and CDR2 as YFSETQ. This chain's CDR3 is CASSLAGQSSTEAFF. The DNA of the CDR3 is TGCGCCAGCAGCTTGGCCGGGCAGAGCTCCACTGAAGCTTTCTTT.

This rearrangement joins TRBV23-1 to TRBJ2-7, with D unresolved. TRBV23-1 is designated an ORF whose function remains uncertain. There are 11 residues in the CDR3. The V and J ends lost 7 bases and 6 bases respectively, with 10 bases between them. The CDR3 DNA sequence: TGCGCCAGCACCGACCTCCGCGAGCAGTACTTC. This gives the protein CASTDLREQYF.

V is TRBV7-2 and J is TRBJ2-5, with 7 positions matching TRBD1. Germline V gene sequence: CDR1 SGHTA, CDR2 FQGNSA. The CDR3 runs 13 residues. The trim removed 4 bases at V and 5 bases at J, leaving 4 bases unmatched. The DNA for the CDR3 is TGTGCCAGCAGCTCCTTCAGGGGGGAGACCCAGTACTTC. Its translation is CASSSFRGETQYF.

The CDR3 reads CASSLETYPNSPLHF. The CDR3 bases are TGTGCCAGCAGCTTAGAGACCTACCCCAATTCACCCCTCCACTTT. This chain links TRBV7-2 with TRBJ1-6; D uncertain. CDR1 is SGHTA and CDR2 is FQGNSA in the germline V gene. V was clipped by 1 base and J by 7 bases, with 11 bases between them. This CDR3 comprises 15 residues.

The chain has TRBV27 and TRBJ1-1; 8 bases line up with TRBD1. This CDR3 region has 14 residues. Germline CDR1 MNHEY, CDR2 SMNVEV (reference sequence). V was clipped by 5 bases and J by 3 bases; unmatched bases: 5. Here the CDR3 reads CASSDRGFYTEAFF. The CDR3 coding sequence is TGTGCCAGCAGTGACAGGGGTTTTTACACTGAAGCTTTCTTT.

This chain links TRBV10-3 with TRBJ2-2, with 7 bases that match TRBD1. The length of the CDR3 is 16 residues. CDR1 is ENHRY and CDR2 is SYGVKD in the germline V gene. J gave up 7 bases and V 3 bases, and 11 bases lay outside the gene matches. The DNA of the CDR3 is TGTGCCATCAGTGAATCGAGGGGGCATCGCGACGGGGAGCTGTTTTTT. Translated: CAISESRGHRDGELFF.